Listed below are T cell receptor beta chains from one sample, sequenced in a study of blood T cell repertoires in COVID-19. Method: immunoSEQ multiplex PCR; TCRdb's copy keeps in-frame clones and lacks some. The profile shows roughly 230,000 clones, about 83% of them singletons. The source material was peripheral blood. These receptors were taken from a middle-aged man with active or convalescent COVID-19. Each CDR3 is given with its conserved first and last residue. A D gene is named only where the DNA matches it firmly. Clone size, where shown, is once, few, many, or a class for clones that have expanded.

TRBD2,TRBV5-1,-,TRBJ2-2,TGCGCCAGCAGCTCACTCCGGGAGGGCGCGAACACCGGGGAGCTGTTTTTT,CASSSLREGANTGELFF
TRBD2,TRBV3-1/TRBV3-2,-,TRBJ2-1,TGTGCCAGCAGCCAAGACGATGGGACTAGCGGGGGGGCTTCCTACAATGAGCAGTTCTTC,CASSQDDGTSGGASYNEQFF
-,TRBV5-1,-,TRBJ1-4,TGCGCCAGCAGCTTGATTCAGGGGACTAATGAAAAACTGTTTTTT,CASSLIQGTNEKLFF
-,TRBV4-2,-,TRBJ1-2,TGTGCCAGCAGCCAAGCCCCCGGCGGGGGTTTGCATGGCTACACCTTC,CASSQAPGGGLHGYTF
TRBD2,TRBV5-4,-,TRBJ2-1,TGTGCCAGCAGCTTTGGGGGACTAGCGGGAGAGGGTGAGCAGTTCTTC,CASSFGGLAGEGEQFF
-,TRBV28,-,TRBJ1-4,TGTGCCAGCAGTTCCCCATCTTCTGGGGGGGTTAATGAAAAACTGTTTTTT,CASSSPSSGGVNEKLFF
-,TRBV14,few,TRBJ1-6,TGTGCCAGCAGCCAAACGACAGAATCACCCCTCCACTTT,CASSQTTESPLHF
-,TRBV5-1,once,TRBJ2-2,TGCGCCAGCAGCTTGGGACACACCACCGGGGAGCTGTTTTTT,CASSLGHTTGELFF
TRBD2,TRBV6-6,-,TRBJ2-7,TGTGCCAGCAGTTACTCGACTAGCGGGAGATGGGTCGAGCAGTACTTC,CASSYSTSGRWVEQYF
-,TRBV11-2,-,TRBJ2-7,TGTGCCAGCAGCTTAGGTTTGCGTCACGAGCAGTACTTC,CASSLGLRHEQYF
TRBD2,TRBV18,few,TRBJ2-1,TGTGCCAGCTCACCAACGACGGGGGGTTACAATGAGCAGTTCTTC,CASSPTTGGYNEQFF
TRBD2,TRBV7-2,-,TRBJ2-5,TGTGCCAGCAGCTTACGGACTAGCGGGGGCGGCGAGACCCAGTACTTC,CASSLRTSGGGETQYF
-,TRBV4-1,-,TRBJ2-6,TGCGCCAGCAGCCAAGAGGGGCATGGGGCCAACGTCCTGACTTTC,CASSQEGHGANVLTF
-,TRBV19,-,TRBJ2-2,TGTGCCAGTATAGGAGGACGCGGGAACACCGGGGAGCTGTTTTTT,CASIGGRGNTGELFF
TRBD2,TRBV7-2,-,TRBJ2-1,TGTGCCAGCAGCTTAGAGACCGGGACTAGCGGTCACAATGAGCAGTTCTTC,CASSLETGTSGHNEQFF
-,TRBV6-6,-,TRBJ2-4,TGTGCCAGCACCGGAGCTCACGTAGCCAAAAACATTCAGTACTTC,CASTGAHVAKNIQYF
-,TRBV6-2/TRBV6-3,few,TRBJ2-6,TGTGCCAGCAGTTATATCAGCGTCGGGGCCAACGTCCTGACTTTC,CASSYISVGANVLTF
-,TRBV4-1,-,TRBJ1-4,TGCGCCAGCAGCCAAGATGTCGATGAAAAACTGTTTTTT,CASSQDVDEKLFF
-,TRBV1,-,TRBJ2-2,TGCACCAGCAGCGAAGGACAGGGGCCAGCCGGGGAGCTGTTTTTT,CTSSEGQGPAGELFF
-,TRBV5-1,few,TRBJ1-1,TGCGCCAGCAGCTATTCAGGGCTGAACACTGAAGCTTTCTTT,CASSYSGLNTEAFF
-,TRBV30,-,TRBJ2-2,TGTGCCTGGACCGGTTACACCGGGGAGCTGTTTTTT,CAWTGYTGELFF
-,TRBV30,-,TRBJ1-1,TGTGCCTGGAGTAAAAGTCTCGGAGCTTTCTTT,CAWSKSLGAFF
-,TRBV6-2/TRBV6-3,once,TRBJ1-2,TGTGCCAGCAGTTACCCTCCGGGACAAAAGAACTATGGCTACACCTTC,CASSYPPGQKNYGYTF
-,TRBV24-1,-,TRBJ1-5,TGTGCCACCAGTGATGGACAGTCTAATCAGCCCCAGCATTTT,CATSDGQSNQPQHF